The clone carrying this TCR beta chain was seen more than once but under ten times. The antigen is undetermined. These data originate in a study of blood T cells in healthy people across ages. PCR was performed a second time for about 7 to 11 cycles using a sample-barcoded 5' primer and a J-beta primer mix. Sequencing yielded, for each sample, at least 2.5 million paired-end reads carrying CDR3. One entry per CDR3 protein results from TCRdb running MiXCR on the 5' RACE reads. The table lists 1.5 million to 2 million distinct CDR3 sequences, roughly 27% of them singletons. Trimming at V came to 7 bases and at J to 3 bases, leaving 8 bases not matched to a gene. Germline V lookup: CDR1 MDHEN, CDR2 SYDVKM. The CDR3 is 14 residues long. The extraction recovered at least 5.5 micrograms of total RNA per sample. General study findings and limits: Measured against age, TCR beta diversity per million T cells decreased in a roughly linear manner.

The chain combines TRBV28 with TRBJ2-7; 8 bases agree with TRBD2. The TCR comes from a woman aged 25-40 years in good health. The sequencing input was blood. The CDR3 region has the DNA TGTGCCAGCACCGAGGCCCGGGGGGGCTACGAGCAGTACTTC. Translation: CASTEARGGYEQYF. Based on the CDR3 plus reference TRBV28 and TRBJ2-7, the full variable domain is DVKVTQSSRYLVKRTGEKVFLECVQDMDHENMFWYRQDPGLGLRLIYFSYDVKMKEKGDIPEGYSVSREKKERFSLILESASTNQTSMYLCASTEARGGYEQYFGPGTRLTVT.